This paragraph reports one T cell receptor beta chain. Its antigen is not yet known. Sequencing was performed on an Illumina HiSeq 2500. For construction of sequencing libraries, the recombined TCRbeta locus was amplified according to a previously published PCR protocol. In the source study's methods: Reads whose average quality score was below 30 were removed, and the reads that remained were processed with IMSEQ. Clonotypes were defined by Vbeta gene, Jbeta gene and CDR3 amino acid sequence. The Morisita-Horn index, computed on the top 100 expanded clones, was used to measure repertoire overlap between populations. Renyi diversity profiles, calculated on the top 100 expanded clones, were used to assess clonal diversity. TCRdb reprocessed the reads, reporting each CDR3 protein sequence once and no DNA. The V and J calls were not made by the authors but by TCRdb's processing. The table kept for this sample lists 2,000 to 2,500 distinct CDR3 sequences. Of the sample, approximately 4.3% is held by the ten largest clones.

The data belong to a study of GPR56 and killer-like receptors on CD4 memory cells (dated 2019 in TCRdb). Background for the entire study: It was proposed in the study that human CD4+ memory T-cell differentiation and cytokine production potential are marked by progressive acquisition of KLRB1, KLRG1, GPR56 and then KLRF1. Healthy blood donors in the study were described as age-matched to the liver disease patients, whose median age was around 72 years. General conclusions and limits of the study: Overlap of TCR repertoires was especially pronounced between late populations 4 and 5, and partly extended to population 3. The clones that dominated late populations 4 and 5 were also present in early populations 1 and 2, and the authors interpreted this finding as evidence for linear differentiation. Rather than full repertoires, the diversity and similarity analyses used only the 100 most expanded clones in each population. Low clonal frequency was observed in the marker-negative population, and a progressive increase in clonal frequency, with a corresponding decrease in TCRbeta diversity, was observed along the proposed pathway.

The CDR3, cysteine through phenylalanine, is 14 amino acids long. No DNA is listed. CDR1 and CDR2, per the germline V gene, are MNHEY and SVGEGT. Before TCRbeta sequencing, fluorescence-activated cell sorting was used to enrich five KLR/GPR56-defined CD4+ populations. TCRbeta repertoires of five CD4+ T-cell subsets defined by KLRB1, KLRG1, GPR56 and KLRF1 expression were sequenced to test a linear memory differentiation pathway. TCR-sequenced cells came from peripheral blood of healthy control individuals, reported as five donors in the TCRbeta analysis figure. Heparinized peripheral blood was collected, and every sample was processed within one hour of retrieval. Blood was diluted 1:2 in PBS, and peripheral blood mononuclear cells were then isolated from the diluted blood at room temperature by Biocoll density gradient centrifugation. Before flow sorting, CD4+ T cells were magnetically enriched from freshly isolated PBMCs using anti-CD4 MicroBeads. A BD FACSAria II was used to sort CD4+ T cells enriched from PBMCs of healthy donors according to marker expression. Surface staining used anti-KLRB1 clone 191B8, anti-KLRF1 clone 4A4.D10 and anti-KLRG1 clone REA261 antibodies from Miltenyi Biotec.

This TCR was recovered from a human donor in good health. The sample consisted of memory CD4+ T cells from blood. Recombination joined TRBV6-2 or TRBV6-3 with TRBJ1-5; TCRdb reports TRBD1, a call that lacks DNA to check it against. The CDR3 has the sequence CASRRNLGTGFGHF.